The 5 T cell receptor beta chains below all came from one sample that was sequenced in a study of fetal regulatory T cell absence and autoimmunity (dated by TCRdb to between 2016 and 2019). Libraries came from the immunoSEQ multiplex PCR assay. The table comes from immuneACCESS by way of TCRdb, which keeps in-frame sequences with V and J called. Part of the clones is missing from these tables; in studies checked, under half for an unresolved V gene and the rest for unknown reasons. This sample gives some 50,000 clones in total; around 85% of them show up just once. Approximately 0.45% of the sample is in the top ten clones. The sequenced sample was cord blood. These receptors all stem from a newborn boy with IPEX syndrome.

This clone appeared a few times. The chain combines TRBV7-9 with TRBJ1-5; D not certain. The CDR3 consists of 14 residues. CDR1 is SEHNR, CDR2 FQNEAQ, per germline (reference sequence). V was cut by 5 bases and J by 4 bases, with 12 bases left in between. The CDR3 is CASSKGGVNQPQHF. As DNA, the CDR3 is TGTGCCAGCAGCAAAGGCGGGGTTAATCAGCCCCAGCATTTT.

This chain links TRBV5-4 with TRBJ2-3, with D possibly being TRBD2 (6 bases). Trimming took off 0 bases at V and 3 bases at J, with 11 bases between the two ends. Germline CDR1 reads SGHNT; CDR2 reads YYREEE (reference sequence). This CDR3 has 15 residues. As DNA, the CDR3 is TGTGCCAGCAGCTTGGTCCTAGCGCCGACAGATACGCAGTATTTT. Its protein is CASSLVLAPTDTQYF.

The CDR3 bases are TGTGCCAGCCTTATAGCGGGGGGGCCAGAAGAGACCCAGTACTTC. This encodes CASLIAGGPEETQYF. This chain uses TRBV2 with TRBJ2-5; 11 nucleotides line up with TRBD2. V was pared by 8 bases and J by 3 bases, with 8 bases of the junction left unmatched. The CDR3 loop spans 15 amino acids. The germline V gene encodes CDR1 SNHLY and CDR2 FYNNEI.

V and J are TRBV6-1 and TRBJ2-1; 15 bases fit TRBD2. The CDR3 is 15 residues long. Germline CDR1 reads MNHNS; CDR2 reads SASEGT. J lost 5 bases, V lost 8 bases, and 4 bases had no gene match. CDR3: CASGLAGGLDNEQFF. The CDR3 DNA sequence: TGTGCCAGCGGACTAGCGGGGGGGCTGGACAATGAGCAGTTCTTC.

The chain combines TRBV28 with TRBJ1-1, with 10 nucleotides matching TRBD1. The germline V gene has CDR1 MDHEN and CDR2 SYDVKM. This CDR3 is 13 amino acids long. Germline trimming cut 7 bases from V and 4 bases from J; bases unmatched to any gene: 3. The CDR3 region is CASNDRGLTEAFF. The CDR3 nucleotides read TGTGCCAGCAATGACAGGGGGCTCACTGAAGCTTTCTTT.